These T cell receptor beta chains were read from a single sample in a study of T cells in Graves' hyperthyroidism and ophthalmopathy. TCRdb itself ran the multiplex PCR reads through MiXCR, one entry per CDR3 protein. The data hold about 520,000 distinct CDR3 sequences, with roughly a quarter observed a single time. Material: blood. These receptors came from a woman in her twenties or thirties with Graves' ophthalmopathy. Each CDR3 is given with its conserved first and last residue.

V: TRBV11-1; CDR3: CASSPPLGHLNYGYTF
V: TRBV29-1; CDR3: CSDGRAEAFF
V: TRBV11-2; CDR3: CASSLVPRGYTF
V: TRBV6-1; CDR3: CASSVEGYGNTIYF
V: TRBV2; CDR3: CASSNSVGVGNQPQHF
V: TRBV6-1; CDR3: CASSAGQGRGSPLHF
V: TRBV12-3/TRBV12-4; CDR3: CASSFYQQSPEAFF
V: TRBV20-1; CDR3: CSAVRPAGETQYF
V: TRBV6-1; CDR3: CASSVYGTGGEQYF
V: TRBV6-1; CDR3: CASKPGTGSNQPQHF
V: TRBV6-1; CDR3: CASSMASNQPQHF
V: TRBV24-1; CDR3: CATRGVGTEAFF
V: TRBV13; CDR3: CASSQGETSFKETQYF
V: TRBV20-1; CDR3: CSARQRGYFTGELFF
V: TRBV6-2/TRBV6-3; CDR3: CASSPRQLAKNIQYF
V: TRBV28; CDR3: CASSLGGGSAYEQYF
V: TRBV6-2/TRBV6-3; CDR3: CASNSPGRGGRVTGELFF
V: TRBV13; CDR3: CASSLRGAGDTEAFF
V: TRBV28; CDR3: CASSHSRTGGNTEAFF
V: TRBV7-8; CDR3: CASKDRGTYEQYF
V: TRBV14; CDR3: CASSPVGGYYGYTF
V: TRBV2; CDR3: CVSSEGDRPGLSEAFF
V: TRBV6-5; CDR3: CASSSKVVRGYEQYF
V: TRBV29-1; CDR3: CSVGRRLNTEAFF
V: TRBV6-5; CDR3: CASSYSAGKAEAFF
V: TRBV12-3/TRBV12-4; CDR3: CASTWGSDYEQYF
V: TRBV12-3/TRBV12-4; CDR3: CASSLGQVGETQYF
V: TRBV7-9; CDR3: CASSWNRGLAGETQYF
V: TRBV6-1; CDR3: CASRPRDLETQYF
V: TRBV10-3; CDR3: CAGGTSRGRGEKLFF
V: TRBV12-3/TRBV12-4; CDR3: CASTPTGEIHEQYF
V: TRBV10-1; CDR3: CASSFDRANEQYF
V: TRBV13; CDR3: CASSSLRWESGNTIYF
V: TRBV20-1; CDR3: CSARGISGRQAYGYTF
V: TRBV6-2/TRBV6-3; CDR3: CASRDRRLEQYF
V: TRBV11-2; CDR3: CASSDTFYQPQHF
V: TRBV7-8; CDR3: CASSPYSIQDYGYTF
V: TRBV3-1; CDR3: CASSQGAGGTEAFF
V: TRBV13; CDR3: CASSLSSIGIYEQYF
V: TRBV28; CDR3: CASSLSRTGKFNQPQHF
V: TRBV6-2/TRBV6-3; CDR3: CASSYSMSASGKYTGELFF
V: TRBV30; CDR3: CAWSQDRVTQHF
V: TRBV5-1; CDR3: CASSSGDGYTF
V: TRBV5-1; CDR3: CASSLGGGVEAFF
V: TRBV27; CDR3: CASSHRDRVGEQYF
V: TRBV20-1; CDR3: CSPRGGRGEQYF
V: TRBV6-5; CDR3: CASSYSGQLNTEAFF
V: TRBV6-4; CDR3: CASRWGFGGDGNQPQHF
V: TRBV20-1; CDR3: CSARESLSNQPQHF
V: TRBV7-9; CDR3: CASSTTGAVGYEQYF
V: TRBV12-3/TRBV12-4; CDR3: CASSLDLRNTIYF
V: TRBV12-3/TRBV12-4; CDR3: CAVALDYGYTF
V: TRBV2; CDR3: CASKVRWRTEAFF
V: TRBV18; CDR3: CASSPQLGDTETQYF
V: TRBV12-3/TRBV12-4; CDR3: CASSLEGTVYEQYF
V: TRBV12-3/TRBV12-4; CDR3: CASSAGDRGQSEAFF
V: TRBV7-9; CDR3: CASSLREGNTIYF
V: TRBV18; CDR3: CASSPFDRDTEAFF
V: TRBV5-1; CDR3: CASSSPGRGPYEQYF